The 10 T cell receptor beta chains below were found in one sample sequenced in a study of T cell changes during pregnancy in multiple sclerosis. Some clones are missing from TCRdb's copy, which holds only in-frame ones; the method was immunoSEQ multiplex PCR. The sample consists of fewer than 65,000 clones, roughly nine tenths of them appearing once. Sequencing was performed on peripheral blood, taken after pregnancy. These receptors were taken from a female donor in good health, enrolled as a control in a pregnancy study.

The chain couples TRBV19 to TRBJ2-7; D not certain. This CDR3 contains 11 residues. V was pared by 10 bases and J by 8 bases, with 15 bases between. Germline values: CDR1 LNHDA, CDR2 SQIVND (reference sequence). This CDR3 is CATSAGSKQYF. The CDR3 nucleotides read TGTGCCACTTCGGCCGGGTCGAAGCAGTACTTC.

The chain is built from TRBV19 and TRBJ1-5; tentatively, D is TRBD1 (6 bases). From germline, CDR1 is LNHDA and CDR2 SQIVND (reference sequence). Trimming removed 5 bases at V and 1 base at J, with 12 bases between. The CDR3 totals 15 residues. The CDR3 DNA follows: TGTGCCAGTAGTCACAGGGAGAGGAGCAATCAGCCCCAGCATTTT. This gives the protein CASSHRERSNQPQHF.

The V gene is TRBV5-1, the J gene TRBJ2-3; D perhaps matches TRBD2 (5 bases). V lost 0 bases and J 5 bases, leaving 7 bases between the germline ends. The CDR3 has 13 amino acids. CDR1 is SGHRS and CDR2 is YFSETQ in the germline V gene. CDR3 region: CASSLVGEDTQYF. CDR3 nucleotide sequence: TGCGCCAGCAGCTTGGTCGGGGAAGATACGCAGTATTTT.

The V call is TRBV13, the J call TRBJ1-2; D ambiguous. Trimming pared 5 bases from V and 0 bases from J, leaving 19 bases between. The CDR3 sequence is 17 residues long. Germline assignment: CDR1 PRHDT and CDR2 FYEKMQ (reference sequence). CDR3: CASSPRVTSESNYGYTF. CDR3 coding DNA: TGTGCCAGCAGCCCGAGGGTCACCTCGGAATCTAACTATGGCTACACCTTC.

The rearrangement joins TRBV7-2 to TRBJ2-2, with 12 bases fitting TRBD2. V trimming: 4 bases; J trimming: 0 bases; junction bases outside the gene matches: 9. The length of the CDR3 is 19 residues. CDR1 and CDR2 from the germline V gene are SGHTA and FQGNSA. The CDR3, as DNA: TGTGCCAGCAGCTATAGACTACTAGCGGGGGGCACGAACACCGGGGAGCTGTTTTTT. Amino acid sequence: CASSYRLLAGGTNTGELFF.

The chain combines TRBV7-3 with TRBJ2-3, with 14 bases aligning to TRBD2. This CDR3 is 16 amino acids long. Germline V CDR1 and CDR2: SGHTA, FQGTGA. After removal of 5 bases from V and 3 bases from J, the junction contained 4 bases not matched to a gene. The CDR3 here is CASSKGTSGGTDTQYF. The CDR3, as DNA: TGTGCCAGCAGCAAAGGGACTAGCGGGGGAACAGATACGCAGTATTTT.

This chain links TRBV4-2 with TRBJ2-7; 9 positions match TRBD1. In germline, CDR1 is LGHNA, CDR2 YNFKEQ. This CDR3 contains 19 residues. V was pared by 0 bases and J by 3 bases, with 15 bases of the junction left unmatched. The CDR3 nucleotides are TGTGCCAGCAGCCAAGAGGGAAATCCCGGGACAGGGATCTTCTACGAGCAGTACTTC. It encodes CASSQEGNPGTGIFYEQYF.

The chain recombines TRBV7-9 with TRBJ2-3; 10 bases are shared with TRBD1. The V gene end was trimmed by 10 bases and the J gene end by 3 bases; junction bases not matched to a gene: 4. There are 13 residues in the CDR3. From germline, CDR1 is SEHNR and CDR2 FQNEAQ (reference sequence). The CDR3 DNA is TGTGCCACCAGGACAGGGGGGACAGATACGCAGTATTTT. Its translation is CATRTGGTDTQYF.

V and J are TRBV4-1 and TRBJ2-7; D might be TRBD2 (5 bases). V was pared by 2 bases and J by 4 bases, with 12 bases between. The CDR3 is made up of 14 amino acids. Germline CDR1 is MGHRA and CDR2 is YSYEKL. CDR3 nucleotide sequence: TGCGCCAGCAGCCAACCGGCGGACTCTTACGAGCAGTACTTC. Its protein product is CASSQPADSYEQYF.

As DNA, the CDR3 is TGTGCCAGCAGCTTACGTCCGGACAGCTCTGGAAACACCATATATTTT. Its translation is CASSLRPDSSGNTIYF. The chain couples TRBV11-2 to TRBJ1-3; TRBD1 might be the D (6 bases). This CDR3 has 16 amino acids. CDR1 SGHAT and CDR2 FQNNGV come from the germline V gene. The germline V and J ends were trimmed by 2 bases and 0 bases, with 11 bases remaining between them.